This T cell receptor (beta chain) is from a study of blood T cell repertoires in COVID-19. At the level of the study: There were acute and convalescent COVID-19 samples, and they came from the United States, Italy and Spain. T cells, B-cell-depleted T cells, or PBMCs supplied cDNA or gDNA.

The V and J ends lost 3 bases and 6 bases, in that order; junction bases with no gene match: 4. The CDR3 extends over 15 amino acids. Germline assignment: CDR1 SGDLS and CDR2 YYNGEE. Original analysis: Nucleated cell number was recorded as an estimate derived from reference gene primer amplification. Sequenced by immunoSEQ multiplex PCR; TCRdb stores in-frame clones only, minus some. For V, J and clone size, that table is used; D and trimming come from the DNA. The repertoire includes about 330,000 clones, roughly 89% of them detected once, and approximately 9.3% sits in the top ten. Patients of the Seattle cohort, enrolled during active infection, were followed longitudinally.

The rearrangement links TRBV9 to TRBJ2-1; TRBD2 agrees at 12 bases. The sample was peripheral blood. This receptor was taken from a young man with COVID-19, enrolled during active disease. The CDR3 nucleotides read TGTGCCAGCAGCGGACTAGCGGGAGTACGCAATGAGCAGTTCTTC. Protein: CASSGLAGVRNEQFF. The complete variable domain, with remaining parts taken from reference TRBV9 and TRBJ2-1, reads DSGVTQTPKHLITATGQRVTLRCSPRSGDLSVYWYQQSLDQGLQFLIQYYNGEERAKGNILERFSAQQFPDLHSELNLSSLELGDSALYFCASSGLAGVRNEQFFGPGTRLTVL.